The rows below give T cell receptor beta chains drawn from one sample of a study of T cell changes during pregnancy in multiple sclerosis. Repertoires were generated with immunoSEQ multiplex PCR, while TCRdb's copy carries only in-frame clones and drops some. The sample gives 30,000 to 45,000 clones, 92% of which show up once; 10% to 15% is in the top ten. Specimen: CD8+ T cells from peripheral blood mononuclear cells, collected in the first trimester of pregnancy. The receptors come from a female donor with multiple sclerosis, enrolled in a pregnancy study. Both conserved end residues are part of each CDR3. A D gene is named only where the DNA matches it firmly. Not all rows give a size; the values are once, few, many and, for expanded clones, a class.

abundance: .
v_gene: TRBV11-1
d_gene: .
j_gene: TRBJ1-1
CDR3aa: CASSLGGVAFF
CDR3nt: TGTGCCAGCAGCTTAGGCGGGGTAGCTTTCTTT

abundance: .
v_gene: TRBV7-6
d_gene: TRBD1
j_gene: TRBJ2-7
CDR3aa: CASSLETGSGYEQYF
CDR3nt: TGTGCCAGCAGCTTAGAGACAGGGTCGGGCTACGAGCAGTACTTC

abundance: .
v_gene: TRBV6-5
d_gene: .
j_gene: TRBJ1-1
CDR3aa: CAISQGPEAFF
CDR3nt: TGTGCCATTTCACAGGGCCCTGAAGCTTTCTTT

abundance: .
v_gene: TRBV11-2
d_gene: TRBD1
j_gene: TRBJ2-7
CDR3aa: CASSRTGDEQYF
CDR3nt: TGTGCCAGCAGCAGAACAGGGGACGAGCAGTACTTC

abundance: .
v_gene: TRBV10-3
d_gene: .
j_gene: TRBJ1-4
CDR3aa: CAISDPGSDATNEKLFF
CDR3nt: TGTGCCATCAGTGACCCCGGGAGTGATGCAACTAATGAAAAACTGTTTTTT

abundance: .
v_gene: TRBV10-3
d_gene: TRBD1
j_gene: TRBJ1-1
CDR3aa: CAISDDRGNTEAFF
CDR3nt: TGTGCCATCAGTGATGACAGGGGGAACACTGAAGCTTTCTTT

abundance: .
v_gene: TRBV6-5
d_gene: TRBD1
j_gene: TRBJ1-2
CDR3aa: CASSYQGQGAGYTF
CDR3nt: TGTGCCAGCAGTTATCAGGGACAGGGCGCCGGCTACACCTTC

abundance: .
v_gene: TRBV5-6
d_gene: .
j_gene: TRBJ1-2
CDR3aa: CASSFGTGNYGYTF
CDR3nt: TGTGCCAGCAGCTTCGGGACTGGCAACTATGGCTACACCTTC

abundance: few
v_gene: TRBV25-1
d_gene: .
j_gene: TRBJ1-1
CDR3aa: CATTTVNTEAFF
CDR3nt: TGTGCAACGACTACAGTGAACACTGAAGCTTTCTTT

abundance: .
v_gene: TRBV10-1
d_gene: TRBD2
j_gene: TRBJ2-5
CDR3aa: CASSEFPAGDSLQETQYF
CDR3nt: TGCGCCAGCAGTGAGTTTCCAGCGGGGGACTCCCTTCAAGAGACCCAGTACTTC

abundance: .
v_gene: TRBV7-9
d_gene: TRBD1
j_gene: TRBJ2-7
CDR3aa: CASSARDRVYEQYF
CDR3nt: TGTGCCAGCAGCGCCCGGGACAGGGTATACGAGCAGTACTTC